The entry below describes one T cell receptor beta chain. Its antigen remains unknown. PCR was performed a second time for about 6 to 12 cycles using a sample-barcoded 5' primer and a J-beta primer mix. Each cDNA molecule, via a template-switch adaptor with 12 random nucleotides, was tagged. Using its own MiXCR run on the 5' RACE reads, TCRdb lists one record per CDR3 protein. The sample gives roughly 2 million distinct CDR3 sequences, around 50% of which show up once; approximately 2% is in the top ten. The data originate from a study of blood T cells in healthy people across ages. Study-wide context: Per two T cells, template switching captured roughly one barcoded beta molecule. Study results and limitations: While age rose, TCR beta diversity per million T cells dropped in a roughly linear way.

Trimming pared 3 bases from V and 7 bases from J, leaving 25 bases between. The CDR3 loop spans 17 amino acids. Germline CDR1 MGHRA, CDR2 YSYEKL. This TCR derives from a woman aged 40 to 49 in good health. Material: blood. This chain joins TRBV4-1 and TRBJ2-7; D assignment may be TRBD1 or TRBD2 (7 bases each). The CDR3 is CASSHPSGDSSYNEQYF. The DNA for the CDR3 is TGCGCCAGCAGCCATCCCAGCGGGGACAGCTCCTACAATGAGCAGTACTTC.